The clone carrying this T cell receptor (beta chain) was recorded only once. Its target is unknown. V dropped 6 bases and J dropped 2 bases, with 12 bases sitting between them. CDR1 is MNHNS, CDR2 SASEGT, per germline. The CDR3 runs to 14 residues. Sequencing was performed with immunoSEQ multiplex PCR; in TCRdb, only in-frame clones are kept and a portion is missing. The sample lists 150,000 to 160,000 clones; roughly 90% were seen once. The sample is drawn from a study of cytomegalovirus exposure and HLA in healthy donors. Findings of the study overall: Reportedly, diagnosis of cytomegalovirus status by the classifier showed high specificity and sensitivity.

The chain combines TRBV6-1 with TRBJ2-3; D perhaps matches TRBD2 (6 bases). Sequencing input: PBMCs. The sequence was obtained from a man aged 18 to 29 in good health and CMV-seropositive. CDR3 coding DNA: TGTGCCAGCAGCGGGGGACTCCCCACAGATACGCAGTATTTT. Protein: CASSGGLPTDTQYF.